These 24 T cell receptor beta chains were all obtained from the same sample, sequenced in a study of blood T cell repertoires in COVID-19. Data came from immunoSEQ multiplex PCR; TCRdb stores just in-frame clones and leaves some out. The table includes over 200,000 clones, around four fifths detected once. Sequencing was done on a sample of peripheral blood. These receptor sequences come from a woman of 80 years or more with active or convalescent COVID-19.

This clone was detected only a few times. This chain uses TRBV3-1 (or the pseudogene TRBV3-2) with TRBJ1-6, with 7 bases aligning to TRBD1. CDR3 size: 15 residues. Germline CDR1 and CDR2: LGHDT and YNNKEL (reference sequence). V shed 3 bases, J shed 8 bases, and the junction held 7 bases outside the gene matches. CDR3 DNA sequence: TGTGCCAGCAGCCATCCTGACAGGGTATATTCACCCCTCCACTTT. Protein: CASSHPDRVYSPLHF.

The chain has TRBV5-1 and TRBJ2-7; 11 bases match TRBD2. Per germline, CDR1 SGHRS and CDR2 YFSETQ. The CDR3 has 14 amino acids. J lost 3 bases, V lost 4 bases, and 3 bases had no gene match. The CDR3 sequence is CASSLGTSGYEQYF. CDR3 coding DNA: TGCGCCAGCAGCCTAGGGACTAGCGGCTACGAGCAGTACTTC.

In DNA, the CDR3 is TGTGCCAGCAGTTCCGCGGGACGGATCTCTGGAAACACCATATATTTT. It yields the protein CASSSAGRISGNTIYF. This chain links TRBV6-5 with TRBJ1-3; D possibly corresponds to TRBD1 (5 bases). This CDR3 contains 16 residues. The germline V gene has CDR1 MNHEY and CDR2 SVGAGI. V was pared by 4 bases and J by 0 bases, with 13 bases between.

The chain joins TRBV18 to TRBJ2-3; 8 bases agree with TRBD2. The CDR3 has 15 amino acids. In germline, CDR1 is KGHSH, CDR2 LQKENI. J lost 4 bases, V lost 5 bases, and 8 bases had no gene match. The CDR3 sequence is CASSGYSGSSDTQYF. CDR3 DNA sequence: TGTGCCAGCTCAGGCTACAGCGGGAGTTCAGATACGCAGTATTTT.

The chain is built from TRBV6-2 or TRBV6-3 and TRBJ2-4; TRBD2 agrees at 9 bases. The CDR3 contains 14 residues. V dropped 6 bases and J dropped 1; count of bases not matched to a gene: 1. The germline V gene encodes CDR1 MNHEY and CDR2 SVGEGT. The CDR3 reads CASSAGGAKNIQYF. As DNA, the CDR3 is TGTGCCAGCAGCGCGGGAGGGGCCAAAAACATTCAGTACTTC.

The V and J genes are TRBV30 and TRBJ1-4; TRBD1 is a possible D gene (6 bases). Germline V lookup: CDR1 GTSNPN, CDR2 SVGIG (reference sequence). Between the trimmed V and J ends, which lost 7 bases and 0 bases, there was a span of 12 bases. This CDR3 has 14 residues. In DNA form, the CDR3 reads TGTGCCTCCCACACAGGGTCAACTAATGAAAAACTGTTTTTT. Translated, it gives CASHTGSTNEKLFF. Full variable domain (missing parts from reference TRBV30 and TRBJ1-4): SQTIHQWPATLVQPVGSPLSLECTVEGTSNPNLYWYRQAAGRGLQLLFYSVGIGQISSEVPQNLSASRPQDRQFILSSKKLLLSDSGFYLCASHTGSTNEKLFFGSGTQLSVL.

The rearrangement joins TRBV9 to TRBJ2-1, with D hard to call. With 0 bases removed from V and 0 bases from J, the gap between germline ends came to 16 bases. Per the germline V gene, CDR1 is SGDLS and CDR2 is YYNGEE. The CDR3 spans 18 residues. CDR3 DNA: TGTGCCAGCAGCGTAGCTGAGGTCTCATATTACTCCTACAATGAGCAGTTCTTC. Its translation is CASSVAEVSYYSYNEQFF.

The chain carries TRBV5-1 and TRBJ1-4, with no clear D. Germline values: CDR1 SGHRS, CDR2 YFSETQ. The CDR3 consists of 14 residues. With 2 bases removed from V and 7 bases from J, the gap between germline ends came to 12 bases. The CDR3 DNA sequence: TGCGCCAGCAGCTTACGGGGTAATGGTGAAAAACTGTTTTTT. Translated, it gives CASSLRGNGEKLFF. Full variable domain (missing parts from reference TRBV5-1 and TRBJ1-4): KAGVTQTPRYLIKTRGQQVTLSCSPISGHRSVSWYQQTPGQGLQFLFEYFSETQRNKGNFPGRFSGRQFSNSRSEMNVSTLELGDSALYLCASSLRGNGEKLFFGSGTQLSVL.

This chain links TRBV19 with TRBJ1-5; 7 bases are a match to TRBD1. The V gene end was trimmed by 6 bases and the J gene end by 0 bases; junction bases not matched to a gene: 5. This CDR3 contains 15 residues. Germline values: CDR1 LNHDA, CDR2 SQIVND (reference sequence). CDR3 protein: CASSRDSNSNQPQHF. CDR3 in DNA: TGTGCCAGTAGCCGGGACAGCAATAGCAATCAGCCCCAGCATTTT.

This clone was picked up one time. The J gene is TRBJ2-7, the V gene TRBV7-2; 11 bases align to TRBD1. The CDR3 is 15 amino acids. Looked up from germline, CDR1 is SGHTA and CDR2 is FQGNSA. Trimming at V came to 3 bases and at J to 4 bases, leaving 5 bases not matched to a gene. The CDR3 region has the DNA TGTGCCAGCAGCTTGGGACAGGGGGACGCTTACGAGCAGTACTTC. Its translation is CASSLGQGDAYEQYF.

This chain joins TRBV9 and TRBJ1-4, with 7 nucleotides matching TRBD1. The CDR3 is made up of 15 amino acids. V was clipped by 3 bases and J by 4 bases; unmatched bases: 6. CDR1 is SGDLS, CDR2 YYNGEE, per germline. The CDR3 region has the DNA TGTGCCAGCAGCGCCGGGGACAGAAGTAATGAAAAACTGTTTTTT. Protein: CASSAGDRSNEKLFF.

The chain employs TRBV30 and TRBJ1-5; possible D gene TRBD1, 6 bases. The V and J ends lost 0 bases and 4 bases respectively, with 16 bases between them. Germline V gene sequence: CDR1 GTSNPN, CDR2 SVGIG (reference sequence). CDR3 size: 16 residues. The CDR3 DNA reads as TGTGCCTGGAGTGTTGGGGGGGCGGGGAAAAATCAGCCCCAGCATTTT. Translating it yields CAWSVGGAGKNQPQHF.

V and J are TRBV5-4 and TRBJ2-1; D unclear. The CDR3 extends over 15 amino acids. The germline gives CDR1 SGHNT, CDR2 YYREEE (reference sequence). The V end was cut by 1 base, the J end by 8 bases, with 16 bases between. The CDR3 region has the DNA TGTGCCAGCAGCTTGACGTACAGACAACGTGATGAGCAGTTCTTC. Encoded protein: CASSLTYRQRDEQFF.

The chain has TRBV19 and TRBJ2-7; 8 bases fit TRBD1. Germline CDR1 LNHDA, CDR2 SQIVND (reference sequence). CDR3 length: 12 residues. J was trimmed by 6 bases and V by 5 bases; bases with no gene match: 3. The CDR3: CASSDRGLEQYF. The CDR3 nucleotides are TGTGCCAGTAGTGACAGGGGCCTCGAGCAGTACTTC.

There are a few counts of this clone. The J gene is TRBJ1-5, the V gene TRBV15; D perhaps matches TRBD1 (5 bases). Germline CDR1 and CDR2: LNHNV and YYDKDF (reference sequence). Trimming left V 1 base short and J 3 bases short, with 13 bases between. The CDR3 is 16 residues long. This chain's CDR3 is CATSRAQGHLNQPQHF. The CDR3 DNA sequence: TGTGCCACCAGCAGAGCCCAAGGACACCTCAATCAGCCCCAGCATTTT.

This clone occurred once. Written as DNA, the CDR3 is TGTGCCAGCAGCCACAATTTACCGGGACAGGGTGACTATGGCTACACCTTC. This translates into CASSHNLPGQGDYGYTF. The V and J genes are TRBV3-1 (or the pseudogene TRBV3-2) and TRBJ1-2; the match to TRBD1 covers 9 bases. J gave up 3 bases and V 3 bases, and 11 bases lay outside the gene matches. The CDR3 loop spans 17 amino acids. Germline values: CDR1 LGHDT, CDR2 YNNKEL (reference sequence).

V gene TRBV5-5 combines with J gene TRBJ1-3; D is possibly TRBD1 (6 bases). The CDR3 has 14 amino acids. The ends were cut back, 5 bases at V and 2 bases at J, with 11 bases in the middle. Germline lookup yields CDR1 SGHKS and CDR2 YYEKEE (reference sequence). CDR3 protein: CASSSQGTGNTIYF. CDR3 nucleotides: TGTGCCAGCAGTTCCCAGGGGACTGGAAACACCATATATTTT.

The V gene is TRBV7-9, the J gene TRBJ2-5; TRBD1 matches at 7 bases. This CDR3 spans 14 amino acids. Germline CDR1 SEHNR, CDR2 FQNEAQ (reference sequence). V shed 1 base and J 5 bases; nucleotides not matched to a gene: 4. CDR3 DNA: TGTGCCAGCAGCTTAGACAGGGGATGGGAGACCCAGTACTTC. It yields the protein CASSLDRGWETQYF.

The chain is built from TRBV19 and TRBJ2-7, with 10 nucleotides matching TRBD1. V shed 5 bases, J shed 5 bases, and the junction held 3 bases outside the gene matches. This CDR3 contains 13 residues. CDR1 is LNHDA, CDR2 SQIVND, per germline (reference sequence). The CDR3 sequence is CASSRDRGNEQYF. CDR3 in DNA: TGTGCCAGTAGTCGGGACAGGGGAAACGAGCAGTACTTC.

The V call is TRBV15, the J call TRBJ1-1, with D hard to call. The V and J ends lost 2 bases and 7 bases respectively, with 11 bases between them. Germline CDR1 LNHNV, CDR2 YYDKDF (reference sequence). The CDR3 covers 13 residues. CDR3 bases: TGTGCCACCAGCAGACTAGGAGCGGATGAAGCTTTCTTT. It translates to CATSRLGADEAFF.

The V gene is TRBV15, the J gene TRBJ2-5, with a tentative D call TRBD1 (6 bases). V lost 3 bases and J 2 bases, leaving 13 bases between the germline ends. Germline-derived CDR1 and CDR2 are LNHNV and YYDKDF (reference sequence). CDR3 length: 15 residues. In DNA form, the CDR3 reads TGTGCCACCAGCAGTCGGGCCAGGGGTCAAGAGACCCAGTACTTC. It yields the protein CATSSRARGQETQYF.

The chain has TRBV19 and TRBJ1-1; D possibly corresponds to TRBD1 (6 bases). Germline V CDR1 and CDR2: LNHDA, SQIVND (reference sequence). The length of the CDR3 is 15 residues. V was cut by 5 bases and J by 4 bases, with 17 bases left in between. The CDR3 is CASSLQGPSATEAFF. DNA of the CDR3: TGTGCCAGTAGTTTACAGGGTCCGTCCGCCACTGAAGCTTTCTTT.

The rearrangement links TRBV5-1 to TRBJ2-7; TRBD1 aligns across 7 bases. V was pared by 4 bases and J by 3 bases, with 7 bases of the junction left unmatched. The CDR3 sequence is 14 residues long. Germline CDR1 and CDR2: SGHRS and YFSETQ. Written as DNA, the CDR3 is TGCGCCAGCAGCGCTTGGACAGGAGGCTACGAGCAGTACTTC. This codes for CASSAWTGGYEQYF.

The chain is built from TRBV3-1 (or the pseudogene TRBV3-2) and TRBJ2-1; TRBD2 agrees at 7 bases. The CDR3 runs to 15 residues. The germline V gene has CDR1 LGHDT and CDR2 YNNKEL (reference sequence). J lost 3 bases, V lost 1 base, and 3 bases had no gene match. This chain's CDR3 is CASSQGGRYYNEQFF. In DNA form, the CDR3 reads TGTGCCAGCAGCCAAGGCGGGAGATACTACAATGAGCAGTTCTTC.